This record looks at one T cell receptor beta chain sequence and its context. The source of the sample is a study of cytotoxic CD8 clonotypes in ibrutinib-treated CLL. V shed 8 bases and J shed 5 bases, with 15 bases lying between them. Germline CDR1 and CDR2: MNHEY and SMNVEV (reference sequence). CDR3 length: 13 residues. TCRdb's table, derived via immunoSEQ multiplex PCR, lists solely in-frame clones and lacks some. The sample has some 130,000 clones; approximately 90% are singletons. V usage is TRBV27 and J usage is TRBJ2-5; possible D gene TRBD1, 8 bases. This receptor was taken from a human donor with chronic lymphocytic leukemia. The sample consisted of PBMCs, taken after 12 months of ibrutinib treatment. The CDR3 bases are TGTGCCAGCTTACCACAGGGGGGGGAGACCCAGTACTTC. Translated: CASLPQGGETQYF.